Listed below are T cell receptor beta chains from one sample, sequenced in a study of radiation and T cells in renal cell carcinoma. Using immunoSEQ multiplex PCR, the repertoire was profiled, and TCRdb retains in-frame clones only, with some absent. The top ten clones hold roughly 25% of a sample with 150,000 or so clones, approximately 87% of them seen once. Specimen: blood, collected from a patient whose treatment included radiotherapy and nephrectomy. The receptors come from a woman aged 45-65 years with renal cell carcinoma. Both conserved end residues are part of each CDR3. D genes are given only for firm matches. Clone size is not always given. Where it is, it says once, few, many or a class for expanded clones.

cdr3_aa cdr3_nt d_call clone_size v_call cdr3_length j_call
CASSGLGDNEQFF TGTGCCAGCAGTGGACTAGGTGACAATGAGCAGTTCTTC . . TRBV25-1 13 TRBJ2-1
CSVESQGYYGYTF TGCAGCGTTGAGAGCCAGGGATACTATGGCTACACCTTC . . TRBV29-1 13 TRBJ1-2
CASSLGRGPLSSYEQYF TGCGCCAGCAGCTTGGGCAGGGGGCCCCTTAGCTCCTACGAGCAGTACTTC TRBD1 few TRBV5-1 17 TRBJ2-7
CASTSGFLETQYF TGTGCCAGCACCTCCGGGTTTCTCGAGACCCAGTACTTC . . TRBV25-1 13 TRBJ2-5
CASSAGPRNQPQHF TGTGCCAGCAGTGCAGGGCCCCGCAATCAGCCCCAGCATTTT . . TRBV6-5 14 TRBJ1-5
CASSTTGSGNIQYF TGTGCCAGCAGCACCACAGGGTCGGGAAACATTCAGTACTTC . . TRBV7-2 14 TRBJ2-4
CASRQTGTGGEKLFF TGTGCCAGCCGACAAACCGGGACAGGGGGTGAAAAACTGTTTTTT TRBD1 . TRBV25-1 15 TRBJ1-4
CASSQDRASGIPYEQYF TGCGCCAGCAGCCAAGATCGAGCTAGCGGGATTCCCTACGAGCAGTACTTC TRBD2 . TRBV4-3 17 TRBJ2-7
CAWSGMTGAQPQHF TGTGCCTGGAGTGGGATGACAGGGGCTCAGCCCCAGCATTTT TRBD1 few TRBV30 14 TRBJ1-5
CASSMDGLTQYF TGTGCCAGCAGCATGGACGGACTTACGCAGTATTTT . once TRBV7-2 12 TRBJ2-3
CASSELDRVNQPQHF TGTGCCAGCAGTGAACTCGACAGGGTAAATCAGCCCCAGCATTTT TRBD1 once TRBV25-1 15 TRBJ1-5
CASSRDRGRGDTQYF TGCGCCAGCAGCCGGGACAGGGGGCGCGGAGATACGCAGTATTTT TRBD1 . TRBV5-1 15 TRBJ2-3
CASSSWGALGDTEAFF TGTGCCAGCAGCTCGTGGGGGGCGTTGGGCGACACTGAAGCTTTCTTT . once TRBV7-2 16 TRBJ1-1
CASSPAGNYGYTF TGTGCCAGCAGCCCCGCAGGGAACTATGGCTACACCTTC . . TRBV7-2 13 TRBJ1-2
CASSPRGDLTDTQYF TGTGCCAGCAGCCCCCGGGGGGACCTCACAGATACGCAGTATTTT TRBD2 . TRBV7-2 15 TRBJ2-3
CASSLTGSINGYTF TGTGCCAGCAGTTTGACAGGGTCTATAAATGGCTACACCTTC TRBD1 . TRBV2 14 TRBJ1-2
CASSPGTEIQPQHF TGTGCCAGCAGCCCCGGGACGGAGATTCAGCCCCAGCATTTT . . TRBV5-4 14 TRBJ1-5
CAIKEQGAGTEAFF TGTGCCATCAAAGAACAGGGGGCCGGCACTGAAGCTTTCTTT TRBD1 . TRBV10-3 14 TRBJ1-1
CASSLGRIGEQYF TGTGCCAGCTCCCTGGGGCGGATAGGCGAGCAGTACTTC . . TRBV2 13 TRBJ2-7
CASSPDGLEGEKLFF TGTGCCAGCAGCCCAGACGGCCTCGAGGGGGAAAAACTGTTTTTT . . TRBV9 15 TRBJ1-4
CASSLVQGRGVLAF TGTGCCAGCAGTTTGGTGCAGGGGCGGGGCGTTCTGGCTTTT . . TRBV28 14 TRBJ2-3
CASSYSGGTEAFF TGTGCCAGCAGTTACTCGGGGGGGACTGAAGCTTTCTTT . . TRBV6-6 13 TRBJ1-1
CASSPGTEDGYTF TGTGCCAGCTCACCCGGGACAGAGGATGGCTACACCTTC TRBD1 . TRBV18 13 TRBJ1-2
CASSLAFGGRETQYF TGCGCCAGCAGCTTGGCTTTCGGGGGAAGAGAGACCCAGTACTTC . . TRBV5-1 15 TRBJ2-5
CASSLVSFYEQYF TGTGCCAGCAGCCTAGTAAGCTTCTACGAGCAGTACTTC . . TRBV4-2 13 TRBJ2-7
CASSRANTEAFF TGTGCCAGCAGCCGGGCCAACACTGAAGCTTTCTTT . few TRBV9 12 TRBJ1-1
CASSRGQGSYGYTF TGCGCCAGCAGCCGCGGACAGGGTAGCTATGGCTACACCTTC TRBD1 . TRBV5-1 14 TRBJ1-2
CASSENIDYGYTF TGTGCCAGCAGTGAAAACATTGACTATGGCTACACCTTC . . TRBV2 13 TRBJ1-2
CASKGEWGPYEQYF TGTGCCAGCAAAGGGGAGTGGGGGCCATACGAGCAGTACTTC . . TRBV28 14 TRBJ2-7
CASSPRTTLGTDTQYF TGCGCCAGCAGCCCGCGGACTACGTTGGGCACAGATACGCAGTATTTT . . TRBV4-3 16 TRBJ2-3
CASSGGQAWLAFF TGTGCCAGCAGCGGAGGACAGGCCTGGTTGGCTTTCTTT TRBD1 . TRBV7-2 13 TRBJ1-1
CASSLLNTEAFF TGTGCCAGCAGCTTACTGAACACTGAAGCTTTCTTT . few TRBV7-8 12 TRBJ1-1
CSGRLSPEGGYTF TGCAGCGGCCGCTTAAGCCCGGAGGGTGGCTACACCTTC . . TRBV29-1 13 TRBJ1-2
CASRPANTGELFF TGCGCCAGCAGGCCCGCGAACACCGGGGAGCTGTTTTTT . . TRBV5-1 13 TRBJ2-2
CASSLGGGNSEAFF TGTGCCAGCAGCTTGGGAGGGGGCAACTCTGAAGCTTTCTTT TRBD1 . TRBV5-6 14 TRBJ1-1
CASSTRRYEQYF TGTGCCAGCAGCACCAGACGCTACGAGCAGTACTTC . . TRBV28 12 TRBJ2-7
CASSLMGGTDTQYF TGTGCCAGCAGCTTGATGGGGGGGACAGATACGCAGTATTTT TRBD2 . TRBV5-4 14 TRBJ2-3
CAISESFEDSGNEQFF TGTGCCATCAGTGAGTCGTTCGAGGACAGCGGGAATGAGCAGTTCTTC . . TRBV10-3 16 TRBJ2-1
CASTRGGQGLLEQYF TGTGCCAGCACCCGCGGGGGTCAGGGGCTCCTCGAGCAGTACTTC . . TRBV6-1 15 TRBJ2-7
CASSPTGEGARETQYF TGTGCCAGCAGCCCGACCGGAGAGGGGGCCCGGGAGACCCAGTACTTC TRBD1 few TRBV5-4 16 TRBJ2-5
CATARLAGYEQYF TGTGCCACCGCGAGACTAGCGGGCTACGAGCAGTACTTC TRBD2 . TRBV15 13 TRBJ2-7
CATGPGTVASYEQYF TGTGCCACGGGGCCCGGGACGGTTGCGAGCTACGAGCAGTACTTC . . TRBV19 15 TRBJ2-7
CSVGQMGGNTIYF TGCAGCGTTGGGCAGATGGGTGGAAACACCATATATTTT . . TRBV29-1 13 TRBJ1-3
CASSLAIGGTDTQYF TGCGCCAGCAGCTTGGCCATCGGGGGCACAGATACGCAGTATTTT . . TRBV5-1 15 TRBJ2-3
CSVKEGTLQYF TGCAGCGTTAAAGAGGGGACACTACAGTACTTC . . TRBV29-1 11 TRBJ2-4
CASSLNREQPQHF TGCGCCAGCAGCTTGAACAGGGAACAGCCCCAGCATTTT . . TRBV5-1 13 TRBJ1-5
CASSAGRDNEQFF TGTGCCAGCAGCGCGGGACGAGACAATGAGCAGTTCTTC . . TRBV5-4 13 TRBJ2-1
CASSFSRGTGELFF TGTGCCAGCAGCTTCTCGCGTGGGACCGGGGAGCTGTTTTTT . . TRBV11-2 14 TRBJ2-2
CASSYSAGVQDTEAFF TGTGCCAGCAGTTACTCGGCAGGGGTCCAGGACACTGAAGCTTTCTTT . . TRBV6-5 16 TRBJ1-1
CASSYSERLEQYF TGTGCCAGCAGTTACTCGGAAAGGCTCGAGCAGTACTTC . . TRBV6-6 13 TRBJ2-7
CASSQDGTGAEKLFF TGCGCCAGCAGCCAAGATGGGACAGGGGCCGAAAAACTGTTTTTT TRBD1 . TRBV4-1 15 TRBJ1-4
CASSRQSNQPQHF TGTGCCAGTAGTAGACAAAGCAATCAGCCCCAGCATTTT . few TRBV19 13 TRBJ1-5
CASSLGREQGYEQFF TGTGCCAGCAGCTTAGGCCGCGAACAGGGCTACGAGCAGTTCTTC . . TRBV11-2 15 TRBJ2-1
CAWSVNSYEQYF TGTGCCTGGAGTGTAAATAGTTACGAGCAGTACTTC . . TRBV30 12 TRBJ2-7
CATSRDIRTANYGYTF TGTGCCACCAGCAGAGATATCAGGACAGCTAACTATGGCTACACCTTC . once TRBV15 16 TRBJ1-2
CASTGAVSEKLFF TGTGCCAGCACGGGGGCGGTAAGTGAAAAACTGTTTTTT . . TRBV5-3 13 TRBJ1-4
CATSRELGDRGSEQYF TGTGCCACCAGCAGAGAGTTGGGGGACAGGGGCTCCGAGCAGTACTTC TRBD1 . TRBV15 16 TRBJ2-7
CASSLDSANYGYTF TGTGCCAGCAGCTTGGACAGTGCTAACTATGGCTACACCTTC . once TRBV5-4 14 TRBJ1-2
CASSPVEQSPEAFF TGTGCCAGCAGCCCGGTGGAACAGTCCCCTGAAGCTTTCTTT . . TRBV5-4 14 TRBJ1-1